This T cell receptor beta chain is drawn from a study of spatial heterogeneity in lung cancer. Whole-study context: Donors were 72 untreated early-stage non-small cell lung cancer patients. Follow-up PBMC specimens underwent sequencing when available; their median timing was roughly 24 months after resection.

In TCRdb, the 5' RACE reads were re-called with MiXCR into one record per CDR3 protein. This sample carries about 120,000 distinct CDR3 sequences, 10% to 13% of them seen once, and the ten largest clones take roughly 24%. Time point defined: blood at routine non-recurrence follow-up after resection. Trimming left V 7 bases short and J 3 bases short, with 16 bases between. Germline lookup yields CDR1 GTSNPN and CDR2 SVGIG (reference sequence). This CDR3 contains 14 residues. The genes are TRBV30 and TRBJ1-5; D perhaps matches TRBD1 (5 bases). This TCR was sampled from a female donor with early-stage non-small cell lung cancer. The material sequenced was PBMCs, taken at follow-up. In DNA form, the CDR3 reads TGTGCCTCTTCTGATCGACAGAACAATCAGCCCCAGCATTTT. Translated: CASSDRQNNQPQHF.